A selection of T cell receptor beta chains follows, all from one sample in a study of CD8 T cells in ankylosing spondylitis. TCRdb ran MiXCR on the 5' RACE reads and lists one entry per CDR3 protein. This sample has 250,000 to 300,000 distinct CDR3 sequences; around 20% occur once, and the top ten carry roughly 8%. Sequenced material: blood, either unsorted or a sorted T cell fraction (not recorded which). The receptor source for this set is a male donor with ankylosing spondylitis or in good health (not recorded which). CDR3s include the opening cysteine and the closing phenylalanine or tryptophan. A D gene is named only where the DNA matches it firmly. Only some rows state a clone size, as once, few, many or a class for expanded clones.

>few|TRBJ2-3|TRBD1|TRBV5-1
CASSHRQGDTDTQYF
TGCGCCAGCAGCCACCGACAGGGGGACACAGATACGCAGTATTTT
>NA|TRBJ2-5|TRBD2|TRBV10-3
CAIRLSGEETQYF
TGTGCCATCAGACTTAGCGGGGAAGAGACCCAGTACTTC
>many|TRBJ2-3|TRBD2|TRBV5-4
CASSLAASGRVGPTDTQYF
TGTGCCAGCAGCTTGGCCGCTAGCGGGAGGGTAGGGCCCACAGATACGCAGTATTTT
>many|TRBJ1-5|NA|TRBV12-3/TRBV12-4
CASSHLNQPQHF
TGTGCCAGCAGTCACCTCAATCAGCCCCAGCATTTT
>few|TRBJ1-2|TRBD1|TRBV3-1
CASRGQGVYGYTF
TGTGCCAGCAGGGGACAGGGGGTCTACGGCTACACCTTC
>few|TRBJ2-3|NA|TRBV5-4
CASSRQVAASTDTQYF
TGTGCCAGCAGCCGCCAGGTAGCAGCTAGCACAGATACGCAGTATTTT
>NA|TRBJ2-1|NA|TRBV18
CASSPPSLPNEQFF
TGTGCCAGCTCACCACCCTCGTTGCCCAATGAGCAGTTCTTC
>few|TRBJ2-3|TRBD1|TRBV24-1
CATSDPGQGATNTQYF
TGTGCCACCAGTGACCCGGGACAGGGGGCCACAAATACGCAGTATTTT
>NA|TRBJ1-1|TRBD1|TRBV11-1
CASTRTGGLMNTEAFF
TGTGCCAGCACCAGGACAGGGGGCCTAATGAACACTGAAGCTTTCTTT
>NA|TRBJ2-3|NA|TRBV7-2
CASSLWGGLPDTQYF
TGTGCCAGCAGCTTATGGGGGGGGCTCCCAGATACGCAGTATTTT
>many|TRBJ2-6|NA|TRBV5-1
CASRETGFGANVLTF
TGCGCCAGCAGAGAAACAGGGTTTGGGGCCAACGTCCTGACTTTC
>NA|TRBJ1-2|TRBD1|TRBV10-3
CAAAGGDYGYTF
TGTGCCGCAGCAGGGGGCGACTATGGCTACACCTTC
>NA|TRBJ1-1|NA|TRBV6-1
CASSEDSWAGNTEAFF
TGTGCCAGCAGTGAAGATAGCTGGGCAGGGAACACTGAAGCTTTCTTT
>once|TRBJ2-1|TRBD2|TRBV20-1
CSVGLRLAGGINEQFF
TGCAGTGTCGGACTGAGGTTAGCGGGAGGGATAAATGAGCAGTTCTTC
>NA|TRBJ1-1|NA|TRBV5-1
CASSLANIGQVEAFF
TGCGCCAGCAGCTTGGCCAATATCGGACAAGTTGAAGCTTTCTTT
>NA|TRBJ2-6|NA|TRBV28
CASSFLDLSGANVLTF
TGTGCCAGCAGTTTCCTGGATCTCTCTGGGGCCAACGTCCTGACTTTC
>NA|TRBJ1-5|TRBD1|TRBV7-6
CASSFGQGKDQPQHF
TGTGCCAGCAGCTTCGGACAGGGGAAGGATCAGCCCCAGCATTTT
>few|TRBJ1-2|TRBD1|TRBV12-3/TRBV12-4
CASSWTGSEYGYTF
TGTGCCAGCAGCTGGACAGGGTCGGAGTATGGCTACACCTTC
>few|TRBJ1-1|NA|TRBV6-6
CASSYGGTEAFF
TGTGCCAGCAGTTACGGAGGCACTGAAGCTTTCTTT
>many|TRBJ1-2|NA|TRBV29-1
CSASVGAANYGYTF
TGCAGCGCCAGCGTGGGGGCAGCTAACTATGGCTACACCTTC
>NA|TRBJ2-4|TRBD1|TRBV28
CASTPQGQGARNIQYF
TGTGCCAGCACCCCGCAGGGACAGGGGGCTCGAAACATTCAGTACTTC
>many|TRBJ2-1|TRBD1|TRBV20-1
CSAIGTGAYGSYNEQFF
TGCAGTGCAATCGGGACAGGTGCTTATGGCTCCTACAATGAGCAGTTCTTC
>few|TRBJ2-1|TRBD1|TRBV5-5
CASSWGTGYFSYNEQFF
TGTGCCAGCAGCTGGGGGACAGGGTACTTTTCCTACAATGAGCAGTTCTTC
>many|TRBJ2-3|TRBD2|TRBV20-1
CSARGSGSTDTQYF
TGCAGTGCCAGGGGTAGCGGGAGTACAGATACGCAGTATTTT
>few|TRBJ2-1|TRBD1|TRBV20-1
CSATGTVGIPEQFF
TGCAGTGCGACCGGGACAGTCGGAATTCCTGAGCAGTTCTTC
>NA|TRBJ1-2|NA|TRBV18
CASSLQGGPNYGYTF
TGTGCCAGCTCACTACAGGGTGGACCTAACTATGGCTACACCTTC
>few|TRBJ2-2|NA|TRBV6-5
CASSYSDSHTGELFF
TGTGCCAGCAGTTACTCGGACAGTCACACCGGGGAGCTGTTTTTT
>NA|TRBJ2-5|TRBD2|TRBV13
CASSSGLAGALGTQYF
TGTGCCAGCAGCTCCGGACTAGCGGGAGCCCTGGGGACCCAGTACTTC
>few|TRBJ1-3|TRBD1|TRBV5-1
CASSPERGLGNTIYF
TGCGCCAGCAGCCCGGAAAGGGGGCTTGGAAACACCATATATTTT
>few|TRBJ2-1|NA|TRBV20-1
CSARDRTNDEQFF
TGCAGTGCTAGAGACCGCACGAACGATGAGCAGTTCTTC
>few|TRBJ1-1|NA|TRBV9
CASSVVGQGSEAFF
TGTGCCAGCAGCGTAGTCGGGCAGGGATCTGAAGCTTTCTTT
>few|TRBJ2-2|NA|TRBV5-1
CASSLRDANTGELFF
TGCGCCAGCAGCTTGCGGGACGCGAACACCGGGGAGCTGTTTTTT
>few|TRBJ2-1|TRBD2|TRBV3-1
CASSKRTSGISYNEQFF
TGTGCCAGCAGCAAGAGGACTAGCGGGATTTCCTACAATGAGCAGTTCTTC
>NA|TRBJ2-3|NA|TRBV10-2
CASSPRASTDTQYF
TGCGCCAGCAGTCCCCGGGCTAGCACAGATACGCAGTATTTT
>NA|TRBJ2-3|TRBD2|TRBV10-3
CAISEPTSGAPDTQYF
TGTGCCATCAGTGAGCCGACTAGCGGGGCCCCAGATACGCAGTATTTT
>NA|TRBJ2-3|TRBD2|TRBV27
CASSLEGASGAADTQYF
TGTGCCAGCAGTTTGGAAGGAGCTAGCGGGGCTGCAGATACGCAGTATTTT
>NA|TRBJ2-2|NA|TRBV5-1
CASSSSGTPNTGELFF
TGCGCCAGCAGCTCCTCCGGGACCCCGAACACCGGGGAGCTGTTTTTT
>NA|TRBJ2-2|TRBD1|TRBV6-5
CASSYWTGGTGELFF
TGTGCCAGCAGTTACTGGACAGGGGGCACCGGGGAGCTGTTTTTT
>NA|TRBJ1-2|TRBD1|TRBV10-3
CAISETYRTGFRGYTF
TGTGCCATCAGTGAGACCTACCGGACAGGCTTTCGTGGCTACACCTTC
>NA|TRBJ2-5|NA|TRBV6-6
CASSGEVRGTQYF
TGTGCCAGTTCAGGGGAAGTTCGGGGGACCCAGTACTTC
>NA|TRBJ1-2|TRBD1|TRBV28
CASSFLDRVSSYGYTF
TGTGCCAGCAGTTTTCTGGACAGGGTCAGTAGCTATGGCTACACCTTC
>few|TRBJ2-5|NA|TRBV28
CASSSETQYF
TGTGCCAGCAGTTCGGAGACCCAGTACTTC